These 14 T cell receptor beta chains originate from one sample sequenced in a study of T cells in tuberculosis. TCRdb's copy holds only in-frame clones and misses some; the assay was immunoSEQ multiplex PCR. Of 45,000 or so clones listed, about 95% were seen once; the top ten hold roughly 7%. Sequencing was performed on PBMCs. Every receptor here comes from a donor aged 5 to 30 with latent tuberculosis or without tuberculosis infection.

The V call is TRBV19, the J call TRBJ1-2; perhaps TRBD1 as D (5 bases). Trimming shortened V by 5 bases and J by 12 bases, and 19 bases separated the two germline ends. The CDR3 is made up of 13 amino acids. Germline CDR1 reads LNHDA; CDR2 reads SQIVND (reference sequence). CDR3: CASSPGAGYLDTF. DNA for the CDR3: TGTGCCAGTAGTCCTGGGGCAGGGTATTTGGACACCTTC.

The chain employs TRBV11-2 and TRBJ2-1; D perhaps matches TRBD2 (6 bases). CDR1 and CDR2 from the germline V gene are SGHAT and FQNNGV. The CDR3 runs to 15 residues. V shed 5 bases and J shed 6 bases, with 17 bases lying between them. CDR3 protein: CASSLSPAGFNEQFF. The CDR3 nucleotides are TGTGCCAGCAGCCTAAGTCCAGCGGGCTTCAATGAGCAGTTCTTC.

The chain employs TRBV7-2 and TRBJ2-5; D is possibly TRBD1 (5 bases). V shed 5 bases and J shed 0 bases, with 13 bases lying between them. The CDR3 is 15 amino acids. Germline CDR1 SGHTA, CDR2 FQGNSA. CDR3 in amino acids: CASSNRQTYQETQYF. DNA for the CDR3: TGTGCCAGCAGCAATAGACAGACGTACCAAGAGACCCAGTACTTC. Together with reference TRBV7-2 and TRBJ2-5, the CDR3 gives the full variable domain: GAGVSQSPSNKVTEKGKDVELRCDPISGHTALYWYRQSLGQGLEFLIYFQGNSAPDKSGLPSDRFSAERTGGSVSTLTIQRTQQEDSAVYLCASSNRQTYQETQYFGPGTRLLVL.

A single count supports this clone. The chain has TRBV9 and TRBJ2-3, with 7 bases lining up with TRBD1. V lost 10 bases, J lost 2 bases, and 7 bases stayed unmatched. This CDR3 is built from 13 residues. Germline-derived CDR1 and CDR2 are SGDLS and YYNGEE. The DNA of the CDR3 is TGTGCCGTTCAGAGGGGGCCCACAGATACGCAGTATTTT. This encodes CAVQRGPTDTQYF.

This chain joins TRBV18 and TRBJ1-4; no clear D. Germline V gene data show CDR1 as KGHSH and CDR2 as LQKENI. Deletions cut 2 bases from V and 5 bases from J, with 3 bases between. CDR3 length equals 12 residues. The CDR3 spells CASSPENEKLFF. CDR3 nucleotide sequence: TGTGCCAGCTCACCAGAGAATGAAAAACTGTTTTTT.

This chain connects TRBV10-2 to TRBJ2-1, with TRBD2 matching 9 bases. The germline V gene has CDR1 WSHSY and CDR2 SAAADI. With 6 bases clipped from V and 7 bases from J, the junction kept 10 bases outside the gene matches. This CDR3 comprises 15 residues. DNA for the CDR3: TGCGCCAGCAGAGGGTTAGCGGGAGCAGTAAATGAGCAGTTCTTC. Translation: CASRGLAGAVNEQFF.

The chain recombines TRBV2 with TRBJ2-5; 7 bases agree with TRBD2. Germline V gives CDR1 SNHLY, CDR2 FYNNEI. Losses at the gene ends were 4 bases for V and 5 bases for J; bases not matched to a gene: 7. This CDR3 has 14 amino acids. CDR3 DNA: TGTGCCAGCAGTGCCCGGACTAGTAGGGAGACCCAGTACTTC. This codes for CASSARTSRETQYF.

The J gene is TRBJ2-3, the V gene TRBV10-3; 9 bases match TRBD1. Germline values: CDR1 ENHRY, CDR2 SYGVKD. The length of the CDR3 is 16 residues. The junction had 11 bases not matched to a gene; V was cut back by 2 bases and J by 8 bases. In DNA, the CDR3 is TGTGCCATCAGTGAGCGGGGACAGGGCTCTCAGGGTACGCAGTATTTT. It yields the protein CAISERGQGSQGTQYF.

The chain couples TRBV6-4 to TRBJ2-2, with D perhaps TRBD1 (5 bases). With 5 bases removed from V and 2 bases from J, the gap between germline ends came to 12 bases. The CDR3 has 15 residues. The V gene's germline CDR1 is MRHNA and CDR2 SNTAGT. The CDR3 DNA reads as TGTGCCAGCAGTAGGGGATACGACAACACCGGGGAGCTGTTTTTT. Protein sequence: CASSRGYDNTGELFF.

This clone was counted once. The V gene is TRBV11-2, the J gene TRBJ2-1; D uncertain. The V end was cut by 1 base, the J end by 4 bases, with 11 bases between. Per the germline V gene, CDR1 is SGHAT and CDR2 is FQNNGV. The CDR3 covers 15 residues. In DNA form, the CDR3 reads TGTGCCAGCAGCTTAGGCGTCTCCGGGTACAATGAGCAGTTCTTC. It codes for CASSLGVSGYNEQFF.

This sequence joins TRBV4-1 and TRBJ2-3; 10 bases align to TRBD2. From germline, CDR1 is MGHRA and CDR2 YSYEKL. The junction had 9 bases not matched to a gene; V was cut back by 4 bases and J by 2 bases. This CDR3 is built from 17 residues. CDR3 DNA: TGCGCCAGCAGCCCCGGGGAAAGCGGGAGGGCCACAGATACGCAGTATTTT. This translates into CASSPGESGRATDTQYF.

The rearrangement links TRBV6-5 to TRBJ2-7, with 9 positions matching TRBD1. Losses at the gene ends were 0 bases for V and 0 bases for J; bases not matched to a gene: 3. Germline V gene lookup returns CDR1 MNHEY and CDR2 SVGAGI. The CDR3 has 16 amino acids. This chain's CDR3 is CASSYSPGQGSYEQYF. In DNA form, the CDR3 reads TGTGCCAGCAGTTACTCTCCGGGACAGGGCTCCTACGAGCAGTACTTC.

This chain joins TRBV11-2 and TRBJ1-2; 9 nucleotides match TRBD1. The CDR3 is 14 amino acids. CDR1 and CDR2 (germline): SGHAT, FQNNGV. Trimming removed 3 bases from V and 8 bases from J; junction bases left unmatched: 7. In DNA form, the CDR3 reads TGTGCCAGCAGCTTTACAGGGGGCGCAGAAGGCTACACCTTC. Protein: CASSFTGGAEGYTF.

This rearrangement joins TRBV5-4 to TRBJ1-3, with D possibly matching TRBD1 (5 bases). The CDR3 spans 17 residues. The V end lost 5 bases, the J end lost 0 bases, and 18 bases lay between the germline ends. Per the germline V gene, CDR1 is SGHNT and CDR2 is YYREEE (reference sequence). DNA for the CDR3: TGTGCCAGCAGTCAAAGACAGTACCGAGCCTCTGGAAACACCATATATTTT. Translation gives CASSQRQYRASGNTIYF.